The 27 T cell receptor beta chains presented below share a single source sample, sequenced in a study of beta chain features in type 1 diabetes. Findings and caveats of the study: Shorter TCRB CDR3s, moderately but significantly so, were found in Type 1 diabetes patients in all four CD4+ subsets.

The entirety of the isolated RNA underwent reverse transcription, so expressed TCRB transcripts were sequenced. Measured with immunoSEQ multiplex PCR; TCRdb has only the in-frame clones, and not every one. This table has nearly 350,000 clones, over 7% appearing once. Their antigen targets remain unknown. Sequencing was carried out using central memory CD4+ T cells from blood. The receptors come from a man between 25 and 39 years old with type 1 diabetes.

The gene calls are TRBV7-9 and TRBJ1-6; no clear D. Germline CDR1 is SEHNR and CDR2 is FQNEAQ (reference sequence). The CDR3 has 12 amino acids. V lost 3 bases to trimming and J lost 8 bases, with 5 bases between them. The CDR3 nucleotides read TGTGCCAGCAGCTTTATGGATTCACCCCTCCACTTT. Amino acids: CASSFMDSPLHF.

This clone was seen many times. Other nucleotide sequences from this sample produce the same CDR3. The chain has TRBV7-9 and TRBJ1-5; 8 bases line up with TRBD1. V trimming: 5 bases; J trimming: 2 bases; junction bases outside the gene matches: 2. The CDR3 runs 14 residues. Per the germline V gene, CDR1 is SEHNR and CDR2 is FQNEAQ (reference sequence). The CDR3 nucleotides are TGTGCCAGCAGCCCGGACAGGGGCAATCAGCCCCAGCATTTT. Protein: CASSPDRGNQPQHF.

This clone turned up a few times. This sequence joins TRBV6-5 and TRBJ2-2; D is possibly TRBD2 (5 bases). V was pared by 5 bases and J by 3 bases, with 7 bases between. Germline-derived CDR1 and CDR2 are MNHEY and SVGAGI. The CDR3 is 13 amino acids. The CDR3 nucleotides read TGTGCCAGCAGTACGAGGGACACCGGGGAGCTGTTTTTT. Amino acid sequence: CASSTRDTGELFF.

This chain links TRBV28 with TRBJ2-2, with 7 bases identical to TRBD1. This CDR3 has 16 amino acids. Germline V CDR1 and CDR2: MDHEN, SYDVKM. V was pared by 7 bases and J by 6 bases, with 14 bases of the junction left unmatched. The CDR3 DNA reads as TGTGCCAGCATTCCCTCGACAGGGAGAATCGCCGGGGAGCTGTTTTTT. Translated, it gives CASIPSTGRIAGELFF.

The chain employs TRBV19 and TRBJ2-3, with 10 bases that match TRBD2. The CDR3 loop spans 15 amino acids. J lost 2 bases, V lost 6 bases, and 5 bases had no gene match. Germline loops: CDR1 LNHDA, CDR2 SQIVND (reference sequence). For the CDR3, the DNA is TGTGCCAGTAGCGAAGCGGGGGGGAACACAGATACGCAGTATTTT. This codes for CASSEAGGNTDTQYF.

There are many counts of this clone. In DNA, the CDR3 is TGTGCCAGCAGCTTGAGTTCCCAGTCACTCGGGTCCCAGTACTTC. It specifies CASSLSSQSLGSQYF. The gene calls are TRBV5-5 and TRBJ2-5, with D unresolved. Looked up from germline, CDR1 is SGHKS and CDR2 is YYEKEE (reference sequence). The length of the CDR3 is 15 residues. Deletions cut 1 base from V and 9 bases from J, with 19 bases between. Using reference TRBV5-5 and TRBJ2-5 for the parts outside the CDR3, the full variable domain is DAGVTQSPTHLIKTRGQQVTLRCSPISGHKSVSWYQQVLGQGPQFIFQYYEKEERGRGNFPDRFSARQFPNYSSELNVNALLLGDSALYLCASSLSSQSLGSQYFGPGTRLLVL.

This clone was observed a handful of times. V is TRBV19 and J is TRBJ2-1; D possibly matches TRBD1 or TRBD2 (5 bases each). The CDR3 is 15 amino acids. Germline V gene sequence: CDR1 LNHDA, CDR2 SQIVND (reference sequence). Trimming removed 2 bases at V and 6 bases at J, with 14 bases between. CDR3 in DNA: TGTGCCAGTAGTATAAGAGGGGTCGGTGGCAATGAGCAGTTCTTC. It is translated as CASSIRGVGGNEQFF.

This clone was detected many times. The chain combines TRBV6-5 with TRBJ1-2; TRBD1 matches at 8 bases. V shed 6 bases, J shed 13 bases, and the junction held 19 bases outside the gene matches. The germline V gene has CDR1 MNHEY and CDR2 SVGAGI. The CDR3 has 15 amino acids. CDR3 in DNA: TGTGCCAGCAGCCTCAACTTCAAGCCGGACAGGGAACTCACCTTC. Protein: CASSLNFKPDRELTF.

CDR3 protein: CASSWAVVAAPYEQYF. The CDR3 nucleotides are TGTGCCAGCAGCTGGGCGGTTGTTGCGGCTCCCTACGAGCAGTACTTC. The chain links TRBV7-2 to TRBJ2-7, with D hard to call. V lost 4 bases and J lost 2, with 18 bases in between. The CDR3 length is 16 residues. Germline V gene data show CDR1 as SGHTA and CDR2 as FQGNSA.

The rearrangement links TRBV7-9 to TRBJ2-5; TRBD1 agrees at 8 bases. The length of the CDR3 is 16 residues. CDR1 and CDR2 (germline): SEHNR, FQNEAQ (reference sequence). After removal of 0 bases from V and 5 bases from J, the junction contained 8 bases not matched to a gene. The CDR3 reads CASSLAEGQGWETQYF. DNA of the CDR3: TGTGCCAGCAGCTTAGCCGAAGGACAGGGTTGGGAGACCCAGTACTTC.

This clone was detected a few times. This chain's CDR3 is CASSFRLLTDTQYF. CDR3 nucleotide sequence: TGTGCCAGCAGCTTTAGACTACTCACAGATACGCAGTATTTT. V usage is TRBV5-6 and J usage is TRBJ2-3; tentatively, D is TRBD2 (5 bases). V lost 2 bases to trimming and J lost 2 bases, with 9 bases between them. This CDR3 comprises 14 residues. Germline-derived CDR1 and CDR2 are SGHDT and YYEEEE.

J is TRBJ1-5 and V is TRBV18, with D unresolved. The CDR3 length is 15 residues. Germline V lookup: CDR1 KGHSH, CDR2 LQKENI. V dropped 0 bases and J dropped 7 bases, with 13 bases sitting between them. The CDR3 sequence: CASSPPTGVGQPQHF. The CDR3 DNA reads as TGTGCCAGCTCACCACCTACTGGGGTCGGCCAGCCCCAGCATTTT.

The V and J genes are TRBV9 and TRBJ2-3; D might be TRBD1 (5 bases). V was cut by 1 base and J by 5 bases, with 11 bases left in between. Germline CDR1 and CDR2: SGDLS and YYNGEE. This CDR3 is built from 14 residues. CDR3 bases: TGTGCCAGCAGCGTAAGCAGGGCTGAAGATACGCAGTATTTT. Its translation is CASSVSRAEDTQYF.

This clone showed up just a few times. This sequence joins TRBV4-3 and TRBJ1-5, with TRBD1 identical over 8 bases. This CDR3 is built from 15 residues. The germline CDR1 and CDR2 sequences are LGHNA and YSLEER. The ends lost 3 bases at V and 3 bases at J; junction bases unmatched: 4. The CDR3 DNA follows: TGCGCCAGCAGCCAGGTGACAGGGGCCAATCAGCCCCAGCATTTT. Protein product: CASSQVTGANQPQHF.

This clone was counted at least ten times. The chain uses TRBV28 and TRBJ1-4; no firm D call. The CDR3 runs 16 residues. CDR1 is MDHEN and CDR2 is SYDVKM in the germline V gene. Trimming took 4 bases from V and 4 from J, leaving 16 bases between them. CDR3 residues: CASSSFSPGYNEKLFF. The CDR3, as DNA: TGTGCCAGCAGTTCATTCTCACCGGGATATAATGAAAAACTGTTTTTT.

This chain links TRBV4-3 with TRBJ2-1; 9 bases align to TRBD1. V shed 1 base and J 16 bases; nucleotides not matched to a gene: 11. CDR1 and CDR2 (germline): LGHNA, YSLEER. This CDR3 spans 14 amino acids. The CDR3 sequence: CASSQVGIGQGLFF. The CDR3 region has the DNA TGCGCCAGCAGCCAAGTCGGGATAGGACAGGGGTTATTCTTC.

The chain joins TRBV30 to TRBJ1-6; 8 bases are a match to TRBD1. The CDR3 sequence is 15 residues long. Losses at the gene ends were 2 bases for V and 9 bases for J; bases not matched to a gene: 9. The V gene's germline CDR1 is GTSNPN and CDR2 SVGIG (reference sequence). Here the CDR3 reads CAWSSPGQEGSPLHF. The CDR3, as DNA: TGTGCCTGGAGTTCTCCGGGACAGGAGGGTTCACCCCTCCACTTT.

This clone has more than one count but fewer than ten. This sample also contains other DNA sequences that code for the same CDR3. The chain is built from TRBV9 and TRBJ2-3, with D uncertain. Looked up from germline, CDR1 is SGDLS and CDR2 is YYNGEE. V dropped 0 bases and J dropped 4 bases, with 3 bases sitting between them. The CDR3 is made up of 12 amino acids. CDR3 DNA: TGTGCCAGCAGCGTAGTGGCAGATACGCAGTATTTT. It encodes CASSVVADTQYF. Full variable domain (remainder filled in from reference TRBV9 and TRBJ2-3): DSGVTQTPKHLITATGQRVTLRCSPRSGDLSVYWYQQSLDQGLQFLIQYYNGEERAKGNILERFSAQQFPDLHSELNLSSLELGDSALYFCASSVVADTQYFGPGTRLTVL.

The rearrangement links TRBV28 to TRBJ2-6; no clear D. The length of the CDR3 is 14 residues. CDR1 is MDHEN and CDR2 is SYDVKM in the germline V gene. The ends were cut back, 6 bases at V and 0 bases at J, with 6 bases in the middle. The CDR3 protein is CASSINSGANVLTF. The CDR3 region has the DNA TGTGCCAGCAGCATTAACTCTGGGGCCAACGTCCTGACTTTC. The whole variable domain, remainder taken from reference TRBV28 and TRBJ2-6, is DVKVTQSSRYLVKRTGEKVFLECVQDMDHENMFWYRQDPGLGLRLIYFSYDVKMKEKGDIPEGYSVSREKKERFSLILESASTNQTSMYLCASSINSGANVLTFGAGSRLTVL.

The rearrangement joins TRBV7-2 to TRBJ2-3, with 9 bases matching TRBD2. Germline-derived CDR1 and CDR2 are SGHTA and FQGNSA. The J segment lost 1 base and the V segment lost 10 bases, leaving 9 bases of the junction unmatched. The CDR3 extends over 15 amino acids. The CDR3 loop is CATGGQRGGTDTQYF. Written as DNA, the CDR3 is TGTGCCACCGGGGGCCAGCGGGGGGGCACAGATACGCAGTATTTT.

This clone was seen a handful of times. The chain has TRBV29-1 and TRBJ2-7; 10 positions agree with TRBD2. J gave up 3 bases and V 4 bases, and 6 bases lay outside the gene matches. The CDR3 contains 14 residues. CDR1 and CDR2 from the germline V gene are SQVTM and ANQGSEA. The DNA of the CDR3 is TGCAGCGTTGGACTTAGCGGGGGGATCTACGAGCAGTACTTC. Protein sequence: CSVGLSGGIYEQYF.

The CDR3 DNA sequence: TGCAGCGGTATAGCCGGGACTACCGGGGGGGCCCAGTACTTC. It translates to CSGIAGTTGGAQYF. The chain uses TRBV29-1 and TRBJ2-5, with 8 positions matching TRBD2. The CDR3 extends over 14 amino acids. The J segment lost 9 bases and the V segment lost 7 bases, leaving 16 bases of the junction unmatched. Germline V CDR1 and CDR2: SQVTM, ANQGSEA.

This chain links TRBV7-9 with TRBJ2-5; maybe TRBD1 (5 bases). CDR1 SEHNR and CDR2 FQNEAQ come from the germline V gene (reference sequence). V was cut by 6 bases and J by 1 base, with 9 bases left in between. This CDR3 has 13 amino acids. The CDR3 DNA reads as TGTGCCAGCAGGCTGGACACCCAAGAGACCCAGTACTTC. Protein: CASRLDTQETQYF. Using reference TRBV7-9 and TRBJ2-5 for the parts outside the CDR3, the full variable domain is DTGVSQNPRHKITKRGQNVTFRCDPISEHNRLYWYRQTLGQGPEFLTYFQNEAQLEKSRLLSDRFSAERPKGSFSTLEIQRTEQGDSAMYLCASRLDTQETQYFGPGTRLLVL.

V is TRBV18 and J is TRBJ2-3; 8 nucleotides agree with TRBD2. The junction had 7 bases not matched to a gene; V was cut back by 6 bases and J by 2 bases. Germline V lookup: CDR1 KGHSH, CDR2 LQKENI. The CDR3 runs to 15 residues. The CDR3 loop reads CASSRTSGSTDTQYF. Here the CDR3 DNA reads TGTGCCAGCTCCCGCACTAGCGGTTCCACAGATACGCAGTATTTT.

For this clone: Additional DNA sequences in this sample encode the identical CDR3. This rearrangement joins TRBV19 to TRBJ1-5; D might be TRBD1 (5 bases). The length of the CDR3 is 14 residues. V gave up 5 bases and J gave up 4 bases, with 12 bases separating them. Per the germline V gene, CDR1 is LNHDA and CDR2 is SQIVND (reference sequence). This CDR3 is CASSWGTGNQPQHF. The CDR3 DNA reads TGTGCCAGTAGTTGGGGGACGGGAAATCAGCCCCAGCATTTT.

DNA of the CDR3: TGCGCCAGCAGCCAACAAACTAGCGGGGATTTGAATGAGCAGTTCTTC. Translating it yields CASSQQTSGDLNEQFF. V gene TRBV4-3 combines with J gene TRBJ2-1; TRBD2 matches at 10 bases. The V gene's germline CDR1 is LGHNA and CDR2 YSLEER. The CDR3 totals 16 residues. The V gene end was trimmed by 2 bases and the J gene end by 7 bases; junction bases not matched to a gene: 8.

This clone was detected a few times. This chain joins TRBV7-2 and TRBJ2-3; 13 nucleotides match TRBD2. Germline-derived CDR1 and CDR2 are SGHTA and FQGNSA. The V segment lost 5 bases and the J segment 5 bases; nucleotides outside the gene matches: 4. CDR3 length: 15 amino acids. CDR3 in amino acids: CASSPWTSGGDTQYF. The CDR3 DNA reads TGTGCCAGCAGCCCGTGGACTAGCGGGGGAGATACGCAGTATTTT.